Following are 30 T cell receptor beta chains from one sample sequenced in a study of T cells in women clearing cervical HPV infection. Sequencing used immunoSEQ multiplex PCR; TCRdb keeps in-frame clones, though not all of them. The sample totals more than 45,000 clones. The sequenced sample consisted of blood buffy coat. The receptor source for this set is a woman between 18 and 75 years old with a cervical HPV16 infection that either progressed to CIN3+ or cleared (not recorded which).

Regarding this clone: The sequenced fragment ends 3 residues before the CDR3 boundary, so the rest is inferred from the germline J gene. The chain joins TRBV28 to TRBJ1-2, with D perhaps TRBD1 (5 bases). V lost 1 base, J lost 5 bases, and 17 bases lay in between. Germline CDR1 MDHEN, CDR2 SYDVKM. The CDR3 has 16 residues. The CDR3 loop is CASSLLGRQMKYGYTF. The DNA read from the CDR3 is TGTGCCAGCAGTTTATTGGGGCGACAGATGAAATATGGC.

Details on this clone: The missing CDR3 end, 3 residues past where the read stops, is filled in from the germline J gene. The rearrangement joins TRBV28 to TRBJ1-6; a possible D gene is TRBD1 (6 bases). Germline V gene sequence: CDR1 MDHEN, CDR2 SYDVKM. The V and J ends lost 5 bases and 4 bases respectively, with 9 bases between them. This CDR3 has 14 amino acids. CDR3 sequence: CASSQDSYNSPLHF. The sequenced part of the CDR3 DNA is TGTGCCAGCAGTCAGGACAGTTATAATTCACCC.

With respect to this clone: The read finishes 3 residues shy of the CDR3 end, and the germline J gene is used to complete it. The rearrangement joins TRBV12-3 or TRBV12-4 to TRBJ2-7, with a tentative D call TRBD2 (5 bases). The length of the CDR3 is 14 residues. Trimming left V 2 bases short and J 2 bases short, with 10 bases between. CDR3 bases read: TGTGCCAGCAGTTTATACGGGGTTCCCTACGAG. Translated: CASSLYGVPYE. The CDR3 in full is CASSLYGVPYEQYF.

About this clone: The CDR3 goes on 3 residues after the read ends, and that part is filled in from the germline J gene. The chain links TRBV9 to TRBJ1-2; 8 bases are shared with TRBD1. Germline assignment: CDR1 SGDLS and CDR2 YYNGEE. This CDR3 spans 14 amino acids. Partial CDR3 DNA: TGTGCCAGCAGCGTAGATCCAGGGGGCGGAGGC. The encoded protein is CASSVDPGGGG. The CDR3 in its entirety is CASSVDPGGGGYTF.

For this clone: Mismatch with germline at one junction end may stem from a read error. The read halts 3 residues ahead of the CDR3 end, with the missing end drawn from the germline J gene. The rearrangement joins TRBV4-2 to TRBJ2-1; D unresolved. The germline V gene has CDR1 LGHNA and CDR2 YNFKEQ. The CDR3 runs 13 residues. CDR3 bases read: TGCGCCAGCAGCCAAGAGGTTCGCGGTGAG. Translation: CASSQEVRGE. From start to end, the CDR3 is CASSQEVRGEQFF.

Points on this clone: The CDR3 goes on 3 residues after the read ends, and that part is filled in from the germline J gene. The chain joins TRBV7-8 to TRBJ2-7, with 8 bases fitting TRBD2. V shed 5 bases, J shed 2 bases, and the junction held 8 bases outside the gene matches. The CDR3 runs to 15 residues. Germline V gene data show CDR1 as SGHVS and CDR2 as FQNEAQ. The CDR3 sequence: CASSLKSGSTYEQYF. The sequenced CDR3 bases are TGTGCCAGCAGCCTAAAGAGCGGGAGTACCTACGAG.

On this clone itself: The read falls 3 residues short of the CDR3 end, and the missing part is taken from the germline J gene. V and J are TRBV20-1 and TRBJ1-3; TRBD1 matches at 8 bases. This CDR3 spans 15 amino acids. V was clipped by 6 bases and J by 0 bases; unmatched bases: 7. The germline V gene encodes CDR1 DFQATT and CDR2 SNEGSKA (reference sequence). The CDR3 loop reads CSATRTGRSGNTIYF. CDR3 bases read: TGCAGTGCCACAAGGACAGGGCGCTCTGGAAACACC.

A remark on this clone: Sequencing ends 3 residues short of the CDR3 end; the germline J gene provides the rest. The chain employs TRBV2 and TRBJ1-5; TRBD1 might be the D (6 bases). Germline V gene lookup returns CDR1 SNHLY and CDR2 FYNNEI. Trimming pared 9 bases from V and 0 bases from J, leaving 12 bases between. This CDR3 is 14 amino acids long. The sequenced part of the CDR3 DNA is TGTGCCAGTGAAGACAGGTTTAGCAATCAGCCC. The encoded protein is CASEDRFSNQP. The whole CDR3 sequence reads CASEDRFSNQPQHF.

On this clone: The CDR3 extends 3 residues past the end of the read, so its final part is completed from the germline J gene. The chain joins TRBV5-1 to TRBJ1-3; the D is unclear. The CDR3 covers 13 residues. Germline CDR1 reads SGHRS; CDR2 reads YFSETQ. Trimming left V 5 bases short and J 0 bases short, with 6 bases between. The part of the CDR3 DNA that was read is TGCGCCAGCAGGACTGACTCTGGAAACACC. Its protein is CASRTDSGNT. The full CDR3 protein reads CASRTDSGNTIYF. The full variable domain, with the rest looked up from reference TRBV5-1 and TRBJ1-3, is KAGVTQTPRYLIKTRGQQVTLSCSPISGHRSVSWYQQTPGQGLQFLFEYFSETQRNKGNFPGRFSGRQFSNSRSEMNVSTLELGDSALYLCASRTDSGNTIYFGEGSWLTVV.

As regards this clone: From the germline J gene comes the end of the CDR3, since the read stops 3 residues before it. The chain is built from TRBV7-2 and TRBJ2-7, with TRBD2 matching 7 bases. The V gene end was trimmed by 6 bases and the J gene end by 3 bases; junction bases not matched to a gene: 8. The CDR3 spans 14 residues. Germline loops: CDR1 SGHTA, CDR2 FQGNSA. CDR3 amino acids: CASRSGAGNYEQYF. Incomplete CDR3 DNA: TGTGCCAGCAGGTCCGGAGCGGGGAACTACGAG.

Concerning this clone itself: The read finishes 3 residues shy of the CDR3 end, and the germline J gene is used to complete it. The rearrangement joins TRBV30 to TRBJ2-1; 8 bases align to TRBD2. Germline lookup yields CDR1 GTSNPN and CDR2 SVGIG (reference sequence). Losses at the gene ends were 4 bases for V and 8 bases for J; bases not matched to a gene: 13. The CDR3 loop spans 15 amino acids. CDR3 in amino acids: CAWNYRGGRDYEQFF. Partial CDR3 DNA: TGTGCCTGGAATTACCGGGGGGGCAGGGACTATGAG.

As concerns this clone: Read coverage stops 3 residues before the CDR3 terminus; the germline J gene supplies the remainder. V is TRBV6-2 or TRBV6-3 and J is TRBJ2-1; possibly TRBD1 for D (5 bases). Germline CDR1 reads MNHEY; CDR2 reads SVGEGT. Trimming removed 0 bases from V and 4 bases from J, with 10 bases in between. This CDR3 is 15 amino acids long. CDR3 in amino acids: CASSYSKGSYNEQFF. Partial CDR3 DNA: TGTGCCAGCAGTTACTCGAAGGGGTCATACAATGAG.

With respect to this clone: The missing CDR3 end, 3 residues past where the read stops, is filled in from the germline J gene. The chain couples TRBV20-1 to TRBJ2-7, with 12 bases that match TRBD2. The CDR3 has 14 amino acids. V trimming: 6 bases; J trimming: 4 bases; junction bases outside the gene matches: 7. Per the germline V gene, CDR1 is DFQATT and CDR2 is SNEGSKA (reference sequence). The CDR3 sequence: CSAEPLAGGYEQYF. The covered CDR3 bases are TGCAGTGCCGAGCCCCTAGCGGGAGGGTACGAG.

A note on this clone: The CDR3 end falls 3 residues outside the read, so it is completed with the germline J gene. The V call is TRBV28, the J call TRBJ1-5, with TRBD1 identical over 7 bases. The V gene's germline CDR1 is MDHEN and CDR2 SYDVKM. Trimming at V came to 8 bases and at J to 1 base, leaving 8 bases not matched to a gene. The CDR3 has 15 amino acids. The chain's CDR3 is CASCYRGPSNQPQHF. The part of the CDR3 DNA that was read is TGTGCCAGCTGTTATAGGGGGCCGAGCAATCAGCCC.

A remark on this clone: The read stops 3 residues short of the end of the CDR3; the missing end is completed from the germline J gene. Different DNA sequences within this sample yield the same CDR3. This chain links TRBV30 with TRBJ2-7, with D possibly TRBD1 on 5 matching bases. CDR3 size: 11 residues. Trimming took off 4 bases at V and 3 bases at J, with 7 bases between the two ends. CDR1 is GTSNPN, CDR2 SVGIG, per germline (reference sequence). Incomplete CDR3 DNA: TGTGCCTGGACCCAGGGCTACGAG. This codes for CAWTQGYE. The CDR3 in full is CAWTQGYEQYF.

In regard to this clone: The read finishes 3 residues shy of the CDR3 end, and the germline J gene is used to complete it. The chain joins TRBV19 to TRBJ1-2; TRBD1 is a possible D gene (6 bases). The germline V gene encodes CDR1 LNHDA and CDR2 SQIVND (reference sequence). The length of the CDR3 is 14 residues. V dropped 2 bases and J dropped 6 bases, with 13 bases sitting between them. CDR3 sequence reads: CASSITQGTNGYTF. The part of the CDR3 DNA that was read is TGTGCCAGTAGTATAACCCAGGGGACGAATGGC.

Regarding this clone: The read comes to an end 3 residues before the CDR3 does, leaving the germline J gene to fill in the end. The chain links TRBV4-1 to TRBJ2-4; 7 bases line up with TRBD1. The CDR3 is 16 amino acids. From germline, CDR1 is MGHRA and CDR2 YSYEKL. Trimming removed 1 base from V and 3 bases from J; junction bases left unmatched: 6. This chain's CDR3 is CASSQASTGSKNIQYF. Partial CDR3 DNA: TGCGCCAGCAGCCAAGCCTCGACAGGGAGCAAAAACATT.

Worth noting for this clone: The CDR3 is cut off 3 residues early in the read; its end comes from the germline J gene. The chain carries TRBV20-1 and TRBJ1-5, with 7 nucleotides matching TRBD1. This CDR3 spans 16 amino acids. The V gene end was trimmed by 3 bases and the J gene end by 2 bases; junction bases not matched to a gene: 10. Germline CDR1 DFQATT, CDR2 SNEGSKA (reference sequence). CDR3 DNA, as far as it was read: TGCAGTGCTAGGGTCGACCTTACAGGGGGCAATCAGCCC. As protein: CSARVDLTGGNQP. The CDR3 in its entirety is CSARVDLTGGNQPQHF.

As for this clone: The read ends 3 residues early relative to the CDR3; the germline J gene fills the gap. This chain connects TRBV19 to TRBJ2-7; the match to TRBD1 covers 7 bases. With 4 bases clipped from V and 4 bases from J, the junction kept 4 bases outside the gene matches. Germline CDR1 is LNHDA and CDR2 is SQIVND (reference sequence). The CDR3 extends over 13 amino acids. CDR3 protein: CASSTRGFYEQYF. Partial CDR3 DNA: TGTGCCAGTAGTACCAGGGGGTTTTACGAG.

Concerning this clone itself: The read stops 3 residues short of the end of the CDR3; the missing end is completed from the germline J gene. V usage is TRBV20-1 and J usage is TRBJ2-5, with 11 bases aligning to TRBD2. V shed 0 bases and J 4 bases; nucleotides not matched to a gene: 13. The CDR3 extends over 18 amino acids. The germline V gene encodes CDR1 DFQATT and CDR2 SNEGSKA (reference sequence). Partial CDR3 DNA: TGCAGTGCTAGAGATGTTGGTACTAGCGGGAGATTCGGAGAGACC. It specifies CSARDVGTSGRFGET. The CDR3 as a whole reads CSARDVGTSGRFGETQYF.

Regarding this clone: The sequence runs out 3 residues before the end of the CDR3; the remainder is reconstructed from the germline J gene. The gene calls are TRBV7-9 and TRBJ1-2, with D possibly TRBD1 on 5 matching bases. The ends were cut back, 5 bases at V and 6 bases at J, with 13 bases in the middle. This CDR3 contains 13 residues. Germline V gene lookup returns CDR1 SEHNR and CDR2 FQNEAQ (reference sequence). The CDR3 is CASSLDSANGYTF. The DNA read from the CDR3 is TGTGCCAGCAGCCTCGACAGTGCCAATGGC.

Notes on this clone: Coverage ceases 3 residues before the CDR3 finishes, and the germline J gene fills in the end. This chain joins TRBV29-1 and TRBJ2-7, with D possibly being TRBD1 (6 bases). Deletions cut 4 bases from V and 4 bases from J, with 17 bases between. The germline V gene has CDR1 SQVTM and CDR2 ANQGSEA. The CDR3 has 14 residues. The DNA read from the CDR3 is TGCAGCGTTGGTGGGGGCCTCTATCGATACGAG. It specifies CSVGGGLYRYE. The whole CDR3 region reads CSVGGGLYRYEQYF.

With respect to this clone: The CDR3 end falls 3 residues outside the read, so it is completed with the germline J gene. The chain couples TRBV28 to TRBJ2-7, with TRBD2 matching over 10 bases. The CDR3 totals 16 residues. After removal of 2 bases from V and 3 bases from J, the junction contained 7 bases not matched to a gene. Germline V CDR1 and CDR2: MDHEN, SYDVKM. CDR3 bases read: TGTGCCAGCAGTTTACCCCCGGCTAGCGGGGGCTACGAG. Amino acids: CASSLPPASGGYE. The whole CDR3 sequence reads CASSLPPASGGYEQYF.

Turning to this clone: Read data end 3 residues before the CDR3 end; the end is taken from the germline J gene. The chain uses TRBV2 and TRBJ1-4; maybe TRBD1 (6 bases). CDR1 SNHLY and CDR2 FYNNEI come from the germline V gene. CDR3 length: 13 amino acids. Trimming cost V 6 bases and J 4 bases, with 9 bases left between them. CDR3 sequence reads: CASRGGGNEKLFF. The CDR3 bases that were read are TGTGCCAGCAGGGGAGGGGGTAATGAAAAA.

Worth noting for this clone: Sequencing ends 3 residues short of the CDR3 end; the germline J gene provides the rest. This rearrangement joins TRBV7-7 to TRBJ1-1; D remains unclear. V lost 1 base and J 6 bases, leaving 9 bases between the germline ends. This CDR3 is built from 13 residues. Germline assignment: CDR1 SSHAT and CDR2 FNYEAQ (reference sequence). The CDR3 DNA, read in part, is TGTGCCAGCAGCTTAGAAGTGGGCGCTGAA. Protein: CASSLEVGAE. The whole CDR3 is CASSLEVGAEAFF.

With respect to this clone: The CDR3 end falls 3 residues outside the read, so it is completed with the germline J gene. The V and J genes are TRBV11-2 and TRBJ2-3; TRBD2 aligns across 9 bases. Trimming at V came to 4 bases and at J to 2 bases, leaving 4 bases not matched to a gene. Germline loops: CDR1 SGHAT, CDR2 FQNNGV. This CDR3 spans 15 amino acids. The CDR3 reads CASSSGTSHTDTQYF. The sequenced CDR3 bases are TGTGCCAGCAGCTCCGGGACTAGCCACACAGATACG.

The CDR3 sequence is CAISEEPPSSYNEQFF. The DNA read from the CDR3 is TGTGCCATCAGTGAGGAACCGCCTAGCTCCTACAATGAG. The V gene is TRBV10-3, the J gene TRBJ2-1, with D hard to call. The CDR3 is cut off 3 residues early in the read; its end comes from the germline J gene. Between the trimmed V and J ends, which lost 2 bases and 0 bases, there was a span of 11 bases. The germline CDR1 and CDR2 sequences are ENHRY and SYGVKD. CDR3 length: 16 residues.

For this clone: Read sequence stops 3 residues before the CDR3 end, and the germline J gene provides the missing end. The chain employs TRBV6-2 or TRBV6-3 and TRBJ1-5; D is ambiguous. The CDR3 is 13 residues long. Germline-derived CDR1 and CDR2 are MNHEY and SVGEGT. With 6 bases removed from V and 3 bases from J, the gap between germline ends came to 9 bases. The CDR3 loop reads CASRPGLNQPQHF. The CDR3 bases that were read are TGTGCCAGCAGACCGGGTCTCAATCAGCCC.

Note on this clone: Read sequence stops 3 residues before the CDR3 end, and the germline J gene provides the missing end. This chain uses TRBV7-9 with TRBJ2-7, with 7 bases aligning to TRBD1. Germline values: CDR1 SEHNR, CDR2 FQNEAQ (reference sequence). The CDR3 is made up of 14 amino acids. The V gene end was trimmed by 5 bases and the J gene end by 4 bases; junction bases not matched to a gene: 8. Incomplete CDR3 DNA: TGTGCCAGCAGCCAAACGACAGGGTGGTACGAG. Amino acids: CASSQTTGWYE. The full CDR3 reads CASSQTTGWYEQYF.

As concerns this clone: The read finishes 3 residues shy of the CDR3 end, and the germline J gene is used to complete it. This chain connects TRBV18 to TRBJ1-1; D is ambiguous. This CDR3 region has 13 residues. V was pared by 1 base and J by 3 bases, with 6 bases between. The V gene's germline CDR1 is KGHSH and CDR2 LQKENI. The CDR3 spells CASSPRQDTEAFF. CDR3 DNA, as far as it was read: TGTGCCAGCTCACCACGTCAGGACACTGAA. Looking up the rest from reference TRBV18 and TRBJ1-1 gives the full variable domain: NAGVMQNPRHLVRRRGQEARLRCSPMKGHSHVYWYRQLPEEGLKFMVYLQKENIIDESGMPKERFSAEFPKEGPSILRIQQVVRGDSAAYFCASSPRQDTEAFFGQGTRLTVV.